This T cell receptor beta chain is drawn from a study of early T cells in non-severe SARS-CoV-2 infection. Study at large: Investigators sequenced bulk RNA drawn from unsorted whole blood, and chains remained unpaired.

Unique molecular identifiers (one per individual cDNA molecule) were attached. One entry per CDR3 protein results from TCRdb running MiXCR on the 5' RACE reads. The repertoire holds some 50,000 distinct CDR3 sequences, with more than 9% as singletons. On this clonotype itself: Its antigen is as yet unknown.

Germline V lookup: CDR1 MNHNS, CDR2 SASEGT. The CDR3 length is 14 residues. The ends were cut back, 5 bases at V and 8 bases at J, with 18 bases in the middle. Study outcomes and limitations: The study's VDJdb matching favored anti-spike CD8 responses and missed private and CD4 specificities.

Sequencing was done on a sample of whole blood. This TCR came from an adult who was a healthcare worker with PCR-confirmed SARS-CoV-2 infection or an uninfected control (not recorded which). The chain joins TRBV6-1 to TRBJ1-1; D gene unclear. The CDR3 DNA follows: TGTGCCAGCAGTCCAACTTTGGGCGGCCTGGAAGCTTTCTTT. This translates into CASSPTLGGLEAFF.